The TCR beta chain under discussion was sequenced for a study of T cell responses to AZD1222 COVID-19 vaccine. The table came from immunoSEQ multiplex PCR; TCRdb's copy has only in-frame clones and leaves some out. The sample carries 120,000 or so clones, approximately 90% recorded once. CDR1 and CDR2 (germline): LNHDA, SQIVND (reference sequence). The CDR3 length is 18 residues. Trimming removed 1 base from V and 5 bases from J; junction bases left unmatched: 9. The rearrangement joins TRBV19 to TRBJ2-1, with 12 positions matching TRBD2. The receptor was isolated from an adult in good health. The source was peripheral blood, collected on day 0 of MenACWY control vaccination. This CDR3 is CASSIGLAGVDQHNEQFF. The CDR3 region has the DNA TGTGCCAGTAGTATAGGACTAGCGGGAGTTGATCAGCACAATGAGCAGTTCTTC. Using reference TRBV19 and TRBJ2-1 for the parts outside the CDR3, the full variable domain is DGGITQSPKYLFRKEGQNVTLSCEQNLNHDAMYWYRQDPGQGLRLIYYSQIVNDFQKGDIAEGYSVSREKKESFPLTVTSAQKNPTAFYLCASSIGLAGVDQHNEQFFGPGTRLTVL.